The TCR beta chain under discussion was sequenced for a study of blood T cell repertoires in COVID-19. Measured with immunoSEQ multiplex PCR; TCRdb has only the in-frame clones, and not every one. Of around 190,000 clones listed, approximately 79% were seen once; the top ten hold around 12%. CDR1 and CDR2 from the germline V gene are MNHEY and SVGAGI. V lost 6 bases to trimming and J lost 6 bases, with 18 bases between them. The CDR3 sequence is 14 residues long. The V and J genes are TRBV6-5 and TRBJ2-7; possible D gene TRBD1, 8 bases. Sequenced sample: peripheral blood. The receptor was derived from a woman in her fifties or sixties with acute or convalescent COVID-19. The CDR3 region is CASRPQGGEGEQYF. The CDR3 region has the DNA TGTGCCAGCAGACCACAGGGGGGGGAAGGCGAGCAGTACTTC.